These 20 T cell receptor beta chains originate from one sample sequenced in a study of T cell responses to AZD1222 COVID-19 vaccine. Sequencing used immunoSEQ multiplex PCR; TCRdb keeps in-frame clones, though not all of them. The sample includes around 150,000 clones, approximately 92% of them seen just once. Here the sequenced sample was peripheral blood, taken on day 0 of AZD1222 vaccination. These receptors were taken from an adult in good health.

The V and J genes are TRBV14 and TRBJ1-1; 7 bases fit TRBD1. Germline CDR1 and CDR2: SGHDN and FVKESK. The V segment lost 2 bases and the J segment 4 bases; nucleotides outside the gene matches: 1. CDR3 length: 13 amino acids. CDR3 DNA: TGTGCCAGCAGCCAACAGGGGGTCACTGAAGCTTTCTTT. This sequence encodes CASSQQGVTEAFF.

The chain uses TRBV28 and TRBJ2-2; 10 nucleotides align to TRBD1. The CDR3 totals 16 residues. The trim removed 3 bases at V and 4 bases at J, leaving 5 bases unmatched. Germline lookup yields CDR1 MDHEN and CDR2 SYDVKM. The CDR3, as DNA: TGTGCCAGCAGTTTTGGGACAGGGGCCTCCACCGGGGAGCTGTTTTTT. Translating gives CASSFGTGASTGELFF. The full variable domain, completed using reference TRBV28 and TRBJ2-2, is DVKVTQSSRYLVKRTGEKVFLECVQDMDHENMFWYRQDPGLGLRLIYFSYDVKMKEKGDIPEGYSVSREKKERFSLILESASTNQTSMYLCASSFGTGASTGELFFGEGSRLTVL.

J is TRBJ2-1 and V is TRBV11-3; possibly TRBD1 for D (6 bases). Germline loops: CDR1 SGHNT, CDR2 YENEEA. This CDR3 is 13 amino acids long. V gave up 1 base and J gave up 9 bases, with 10 bases separating them. CDR3 residues: CASSLALQGEQFF. The CDR3 DNA reads as TGTGCCAGCAGCTTAGCCCTACAGGGTGAGCAGTTCTTC.

This clone was found once. The rearrangement joins TRBV29-1 to TRBJ2-7, with 14 bases aligning to TRBD2. In germline, CDR1 is SQVTM, CDR2 ANQGSEA. The CDR3 covers 15 residues. The J segment lost 4 bases and the V segment lost 4 bases, leaving 6 bases of the junction unmatched. The CDR3 nucleotides are TGCAGCGTTGGAGGGGGACTAGCGGGAGTGTACGAGCAGTACTTC. This translates into CSVGGGLAGVYEQYF.

V and J are TRBV11-2 and TRBJ2-2; D unclear. Germline CDR1 and CDR2: SGHAT and FQNNGV. Trimming took 1 base from V and 5 from J, leaving 11 bases between them. This CDR3 has 15 amino acids. The CDR3 loop reads CASSLALPGTGELFF. The CDR3 coding sequence is TGTGCCAGCAGCTTAGCACTCCCAGGAACCGGGGAGCTGTTTTTT.

The J gene is TRBJ1-5, the V gene TRBV7-2; D is unclear. This CDR3 is built from 15 residues. The V and J ends lost 3 bases and 0 bases respectively, with 9 bases between them. Germline CDR1 is SGHTA and CDR2 is FQGNSA. CDR3 region: CASSLTSFSNQPQHF. The CDR3, as DNA: TGTGCCAGCAGCTTGACTTCTTTTAGCAATCAGCCCCAGCATTTT.

This chain connects TRBV10-2 to TRBJ2-7; D is unclear. Germline V gene data show CDR1 as WSHSY and CDR2 as SAAADI. Trimming stripped 1 base from V and 7 bases from J, with 14 bases between. The CDR3 totals 14 residues. Here the CDR3 reads CASSEWVWSGEQYF. CDR3 in DNA: TGCGCCAGCAGTGAGTGGGTCTGGTCTGGGGAGCAGTACTTC.

This chain joins TRBV24-1 and TRBJ2-2; D unresolved. This CDR3 spans 13 amino acids. Per the germline V gene, CDR1 is KGHDR and CDR2 is SFDVKD. Trimming removed 5 bases at V and 5 bases at J, with 8 bases between. The CDR3 bases are TGTGCCACCAGTGGACTCGTTACCGGGGAGCTGTTTTTT. It encodes CATSGLVTGELFF.

The rearrangement links TRBV18 to TRBJ1-2; D is perhaps TRBD1 (6 bases). Germline V gene sequence: CDR1 KGHSH, CDR2 LQKENI. This CDR3 has 14 amino acids. Trimming pared 2 bases from V and 7 bases from J, leaving 14 bases between. This CDR3 is CASSPDRPGGGYTF. The CDR3 DNA reads as TGTGCCAGCTCACCAGACAGGCCCGGCGGTGGCTACACCTTC.

V and J are TRBV27 and TRBJ2-7; no definite D call. V lost 4 bases and J 7 bases, leaving 11 bases between the germline ends. Germline assignment: CDR1 MNHEY and CDR2 SMNVEV (reference sequence). This CDR3 is built from 12 residues. CDR3 sequence reads: CASSSSAREQYF. CDR3 DNA sequence: TGTGCCAGCAGTTCATCGGCCAGGGAGCAGTACTTC.

For this clone: Other DNA variants within this sample encode the same CDR3. The chain joins TRBV5-1 to TRBJ1-1; D is uncertain. Germline-derived CDR1 and CDR2 are SGHRS and YFSETQ. V was shortened by 1 base and J by 5 bases, with 9 bases between the two germline ends. The CDR3 contains 13 residues. The CDR3 sequence is CASSLSGFTEAFF. CDR3 in DNA: TGCGCCAGCAGCTTGTCAGGTTTTACTGAAGCTTTCTTT.

The rearrangement uses TRBV11-2 and TRBJ2-5, with D unresolved. The ends were cut back, 7 bases at V and 2 bases at J, with 11 bases in the middle. CDR1 and CDR2 (germline): SGHAT, FQNNGV. CDR3 size: 13 residues. In nucleotides, the CDR3 is TGTGCCAGCACGTCGGGCGGACAAGAGACCCAGTACTTC. It specifies CASTSGGQETQYF.

This sequence joins TRBV6-5 and TRBJ1-2; unclear D gene. V lost 0 bases, J lost 2 bases, and 13 bases lay in between. Germline loops: CDR1 MNHEY, CDR2 SVGAGI. CDR3 length: 16 amino acids. The chain's CDR3 is CASSYSASPKNYGYTF. CDR3 nucleotide sequence: TGTGCCAGCAGTTACTCGGCATCCCCCAAAAACTATGGCTACACCTTC.

The rearrangement joins TRBV9 to TRBJ2-1; 7 nucleotides agree with TRBD2. This CDR3 region has 15 residues. The V segment lost 4 bases and the J segment 9 bases; nucleotides outside the gene matches: 13. Germline V CDR1 and CDR2: SGDLS, YYNGEE. For the CDR3, the DNA is TGTGCCAGCAGCCCCCCCAGGAGCGGGAATGGTGAGCAGTTCTTC. Amino acid sequence: CASSPPRSGNGEQFF.

The chain links TRBV7-8 to TRBJ2-5; D is possibly TRBD2 (5 bases). V lost 0 bases to trimming and J lost 5 bases, with 13 bases between them. Germline V gives CDR1 SGHVS, CDR2 FQNEAQ. This CDR3 has 15 amino acids. DNA of the CDR3: TGTGCCAGCAGCTTAGCGTCTAGCAAAGTTGAGACCCAGTACTTC. It specifies CASSLASSKVETQYF.

J is TRBJ1-4 and V is TRBV2; no clear D gene. This CDR3 is built from 15 residues. V lost 6 bases, J lost 0 bases, and 11 bases lay in between. Germline CDR1 SNHLY, CDR2 FYNNEI. This CDR3 is CASRDQVATNEKLFF. CDR3 coding DNA: TGTGCCAGCAGGGATCAGGTAGCAACTAATGAAAAACTGTTTTTT.

Only a few counts were recorded for this clone. The chain joins TRBV6-1 to TRBJ2-3, with 13 bases identical to TRBD2. With 2 bases clipped from V and 4 bases from J, the junction kept 0 bases outside the gene matches. The germline gives CDR1 MNHNS, CDR2 SASEGT. The CDR3 extends over 15 amino acids. This chain's CDR3 is CASSETSGGADTQYF. The CDR3 nucleotides read TGTGCCAGCAGTGAAACTAGCGGGGGGGCAGATACGCAGTATTTT.

V gene TRBV11-2 combines with J gene TRBJ2-7; 7 positions agree with TRBD2. This CDR3 spans 12 amino acids. Germline assignment: CDR1 SGHAT and CDR2 FQNNGV. V lost 4 bases and J lost 7; bases outside the gene matches: 4. CDR3 protein: CASSWTSEEQYF. The CDR3 nucleotides are TGTGCCAGCAGCTGGACTAGTGAGGAGCAGTACTTC.

V gene TRBV10-3 combines with J gene TRBJ2-3, with D hard to call. CDR3 length equals 15 residues. The germline V gene has CDR1 ENHRY and CDR2 SYGVKD. V was clipped by 3 bases and J by 6 bases, with 16 bases between them. In DNA form, the CDR3 reads TGTGCCATCAGTGAAGGCGGCCCAAGGTCGGATACGCAGTATTTT. Protein product: CAISEGGPRSDTQYF.

This chain joins TRBV18 and TRBJ2-7; maybe TRBD2 (6 bases). Germline V gene data show CDR1 as KGHSH and CDR2 as LQKENI. Deletions cut 1 base from V and 4 bases from J, with 14 bases between. The CDR3 is 15 amino acids. The DNA of the CDR3 is TGTGCCAGCTCACCACTAGCGGTGGCTGTATACGAGCAGTACTTC. Protein: CASSPLAVAVYEQYF.